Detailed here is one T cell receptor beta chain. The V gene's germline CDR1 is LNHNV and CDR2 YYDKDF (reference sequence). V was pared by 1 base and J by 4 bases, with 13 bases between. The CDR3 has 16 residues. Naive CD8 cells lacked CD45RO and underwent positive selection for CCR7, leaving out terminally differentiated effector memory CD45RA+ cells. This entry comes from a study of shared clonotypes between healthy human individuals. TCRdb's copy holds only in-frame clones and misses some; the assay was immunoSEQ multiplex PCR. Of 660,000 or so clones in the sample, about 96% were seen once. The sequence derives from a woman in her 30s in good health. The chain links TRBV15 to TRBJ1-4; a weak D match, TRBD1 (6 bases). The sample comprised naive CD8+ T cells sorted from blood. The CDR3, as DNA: TGTGCCACCAGCAGAGTTGTGCAGGGGATTAATGAAAAACTGTTTTTT. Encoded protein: CATSRVVQGINEKLFF.